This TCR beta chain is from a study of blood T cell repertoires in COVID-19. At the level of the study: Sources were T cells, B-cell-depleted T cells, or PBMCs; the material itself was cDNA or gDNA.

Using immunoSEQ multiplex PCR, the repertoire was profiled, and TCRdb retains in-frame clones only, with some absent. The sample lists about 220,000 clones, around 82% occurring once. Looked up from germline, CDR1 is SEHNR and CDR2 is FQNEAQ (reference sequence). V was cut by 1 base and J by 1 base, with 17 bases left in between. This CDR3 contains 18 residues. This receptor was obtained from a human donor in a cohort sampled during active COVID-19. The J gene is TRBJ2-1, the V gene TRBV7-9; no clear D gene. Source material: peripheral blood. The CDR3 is CASSLGGSLRLSYNEQFF. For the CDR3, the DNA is TGTGCCAGCAGCTTAGGTGGGTCGCTCCGACTTTCCTACAATGAGCAGTTCTTC.